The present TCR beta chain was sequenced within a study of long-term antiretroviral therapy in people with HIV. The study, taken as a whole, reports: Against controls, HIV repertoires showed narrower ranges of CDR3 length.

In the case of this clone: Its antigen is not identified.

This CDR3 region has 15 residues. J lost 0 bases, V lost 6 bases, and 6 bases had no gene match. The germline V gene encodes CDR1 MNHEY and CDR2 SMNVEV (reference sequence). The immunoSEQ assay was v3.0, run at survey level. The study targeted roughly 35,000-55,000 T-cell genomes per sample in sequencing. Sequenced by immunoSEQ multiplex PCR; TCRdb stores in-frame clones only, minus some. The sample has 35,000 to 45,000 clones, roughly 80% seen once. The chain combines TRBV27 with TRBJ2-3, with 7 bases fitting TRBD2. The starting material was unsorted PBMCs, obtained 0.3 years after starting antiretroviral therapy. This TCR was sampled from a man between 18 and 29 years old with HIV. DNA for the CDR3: TGTGCCAGCAGGCGGCTAGCGGTTAGCACAGATACGCAGTATTTT. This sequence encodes CASRRLAVSTDTQYF.